The source of this T cell receptor beta chain is a study of human T cells and chemical hapten exposure. Study details: Minor pooled library volume differences mainly drove per-sample TCR yield variation.

The library put unique molecular identifiers onto individual cDNA molecules. As processed by the authors: Counts of TCRs in each sample centred on a median of roughly 89,000 and extended from approximately 20,000 to 700,000. TCRdb reprocessed the reads via MiXCR and lists one record per CDR3 protein. The V and J calls here are based on TCRdb, not the publication. The table shows about 120,000 distinct CDR3 sequences, with roughly 8.5% occurring only once. Whole blood, unfractionated, served as the material for total RNA extraction. Whole-study results and caveats: With DPC sensitization, TCRs exceeding 1 in 1000 frequency showed no change.

The sample holds many counts of this clonotype. Its antigen is still unknown. Trimming took 6 bases from V and 2 from J; bases not matched to a gene: 10. CDR3 length: 16 residues. CDR1 MNHEY and CDR2 SMNVEV come from the germline V gene (reference sequence). J is TRBJ2-3 and V is TRBV27, with TRBD1 matching over 8 bases. The sequence derives from a human donor in good health. Some clones in this sample may be carry-over from other donors' samples. The sample taken for sequencing was whole blood. CDR3 region: CASRIRQGLNTDTQYF. In DNA, the CDR3 is TGTGCCAGCAGAATACGACAGGGGCTAAACACAGATACGCAGTATTTT.